Shown below are 5 T cell receptor beta chains from a single sample sequenced in a study of shared clonotypes between healthy human individuals. The assay was immunoSEQ multiplex PCR, and TCRdb's table has in-frame clones only and misses some. The profile shows 950,000 to 1,100,000 clones, more than 60% of them singletons. Sequencing input: memory CD4+ T cells sorted from blood. Subset denoted: CD45RA-negative fraction. The receptors were sampled from a man between 18 and 29 years old in good health.

This sequence joins TRBV5-6 and TRBJ1-3; 9 nucleotides align to TRBD1. This CDR3 region has 17 residues. J was trimmed by 0 bases and V by 4 bases; bases with no gene match: 8. Germline values: CDR1 SGHDT, CDR2 YYEEEE. The CDR3 DNA reads as TGTGCCAGCAGCCCTTGGACAGGGGACATCTCTGGAAACACCATATATTTT. Its protein product is CASSPWTGDISGNTIYF.

The rearrangement links TRBV30 to TRBJ1-3; unclear D gene. Per the germline V gene, CDR1 is GTSNPN and CDR2 is SVGIG (reference sequence). The CDR3 has 13 residues. The V end lost 3 bases, the J end lost 4 bases, and 10 bases lay between the germline ends. The DNA for the CDR3 is TGTGCCTGGAGATCCCTCGGGGGAAACACCATATATTTT. Encoded protein: CAWRSLGGNTIYF.

The rearrangement links TRBV9 to TRBJ2-1; D gene unclear. Trimming removed 3 bases from V and 6 bases from J, with 25 bases in between. CDR1 and CDR2 (germline): SGDLS, YYNGEE. CDR3 size: 18 residues. The CDR3 is CASSEAMGQKRFCNEQFF. The CDR3 coding sequence is TGTGCCAGCAGCGAAGCGATGGGTCAGAAACGGTTCTGCAATGAGCAGTTCTTC.

This chain uses TRBV9 with TRBJ1-1; D is uncertain. Germline CDR1 SGDLS, CDR2 YYNGEE. Trimming removed 0 bases from V and 1 base from J, with 4 bases in between. The CDR3 has 13 residues. Here the CDR3 DNA reads TGTGCCAGCAGCGTAGGAGAGAACACTGAAGCTTTCTTT. Translating it yields CASSVGENTEAFF.

This sequence joins TRBV11-2 and TRBJ2-2, with 12 positions matching TRBD2. Germline trimming cut 5 bases from V and 6 bases from J; bases unmatched to any gene: 13. The CDR3 is made up of 18 amino acids. Germline V CDR1 and CDR2: SGHAT, FQNNGV. The CDR3, as DNA: TGTGCCAGCAGCCTCACCCGATCGACTAGCGGGAGAGCCGGGGAGCTGTTTTTT. Translating gives CASSLTRSTSGRAGELFF.